The 32 T cell receptor beta chains in this list originate from one sample, sequenced in a study of shared clonotypes between healthy human individuals. Libraries were prepared by immunoSEQ multiplex PCR; TCRdb keeps only in-frame clonotypes and omits some of them. The sample lists approximately 2.5 million clones, just over 90% occurring once. The sequencing sample was made of naive CD4+ T cells sorted from blood. Subset noted: CD45RA+ positively selected. The receptor source for this set is a man between 18 and 35 years old in good health.

The chain employs TRBV5-1 and TRBJ1-5; TRBD1 agrees at 7 bases. This CDR3 region has 14 residues. V trimming: 0 bases; J trimming: 5 bases; junction bases outside the gene matches: 2. From germline, CDR1 is SGHRS and CDR2 YFSETQ. CDR3 loop: CASSLGDRDQPQHF. The CDR3, as DNA: TGCGCCAGCAGCTTGGGCGACAGGGATCAGCCCCAGCATTTT.

The chain uses TRBV14 and TRBJ2-3; TRBD2 might be the D (6 bases). The germline CDR1 and CDR2 sequences are SGHDN and FVKESK. There are 16 residues in the CDR3. V dropped 0 bases and J dropped 0 bases, with 10 bases sitting between them. The CDR3 loop reads CASSQDRGTSTDTQYF. As DNA, the CDR3 is TGTGCCAGCAGCCAAGATCGGGGGACTAGCACAGATACGCAGTATTTT.

The chain is built from TRBV28 and TRBJ1-1; D not resolved. Trimming cost V 7 bases and J 3 bases, with 3 bases left between them. The germline CDR1 and CDR2 sequences are MDHEN and SYDVKM. This CDR3 region has 10 residues. The CDR3 reads CASIDTEAFF. The CDR3 bases are TGTGCCAGCATTGACACTGAAGCTTTCTTT.

Remarks on this clone: The identical CDR3 is also encoded by other nucleotide sequences in the sample. The V gene is TRBV7-2, the J gene TRBJ2-1, with 9 bases matching TRBD2. This CDR3 comprises 15 residues. J was trimmed by 2 bases and V by 5 bases; bases with no gene match: 4. In germline, CDR1 is SGHTA, CDR2 FQGNSA. CDR3 sequence reads: CASSSSGGAYNEQFF. Written as DNA, the CDR3 is TGTGCCAGCAGCAGTAGCGGGGGCGCCTACAATGAGCAGTTCTTC.

The rearrangement uses TRBV14 and TRBJ1-1, with D possibly TRBD1 on 5 matching bases. The V gene's germline CDR1 is SGHDN and CDR2 FVKESK. Deletions cut 0 bases from V and 4 bases from J, with 9 bases between. The CDR3 spans 14 residues. CDR3 DNA: TGTGCCAGCAGCCAAGATCCCGGGGGCACTGAAGCTTTCTTT. Its protein is CASSQDPGGTEAFF.

This rearrangement joins TRBV7-2 to TRBJ2-2; D unclear. The ends were cut back, 5 bases at V and 5 bases at J, with 24 bases in the middle. CDR1 SGHTA and CDR2 FQGNSA come from the germline V gene. This CDR3 is 18 amino acids long. The CDR3: CASSSTPFETGYTGELFF. In DNA, the CDR3 is TGTGCCAGCAGCAGCACCCCTTTCGAGACGGGCTATACCGGGGAGCTGTTTTTT.

This clone showed up just once. This chain links TRBV11-2 with TRBJ1-1; D might be TRBD1 (6 bases). Germline V gene lookup returns CDR1 SGHAT and CDR2 FQNNGV. Trimming removed 4 bases at V and 3 bases at J, with 18 bases between. CDR3 length equals 16 residues. CDR3 sequence reads: CASSSIAGGKDTEAFF. The CDR3 DNA reads TGTGCCAGCAGCTCGATAGCGGGGGGCAAGGACACTGAAGCTTTCTTT.

A single count supports this clone. This chain links TRBV25-1 with TRBJ2-7, with 7 bases fitting TRBD1. CDR1 and CDR2 from the germline V gene are MGHDK and SYGVNS. CDR3 length: 14 residues. Unmatched junction bases numbered 7, after V lost 2 bases and J lost 6 bases. The CDR3 protein is CASSELPTGSEQYF. CDR3 nucleotide sequence: TGTGCCAGCAGTGAACTCCCGACAGGGTCCGAGCAGTACTTC.

The rearrangement joins TRBV10-3 to TRBJ2-3, with 8 positions matching TRBD2. From germline, CDR1 is ENHRY and CDR2 SYGVKD. V dropped 6 bases and J dropped 2; count of bases not matched to a gene: 7. The CDR3 sequence is 15 residues long. This CDR3 reads CAISKLAANTDTQYF. Here the CDR3 DNA reads TGTGCCATCAGCAAACTAGCGGCTAACACAGATACGCAGTATTTT.

CDR3 in amino acids: CASRADRPSYEQYF. CDR3 DNA sequence: TGTGCCAGCAGGGCGGACAGGCCTTCGTACGAGCAGTACTTC. This rearrangement joins TRBV28 to TRBJ2-7; 7 bases match TRBD1. This CDR3 contains 14 residues. After removal of 6 bases from V and 4 bases from J, the junction contained 9 bases not matched to a gene. In germline, CDR1 is MDHEN, CDR2 SYDVKM.

This chain connects TRBV19 to TRBJ1-6; 8 bases are a match to TRBD1. The CDR3 covers 16 residues. V lost 2 bases and J lost 9; bases outside the gene matches: 9. Germline-derived CDR1 and CDR2 are LNHDA and SQIVND (reference sequence). This CDR3 reads CASSITRGTGSSPLHF. DNA of the CDR3: TGTGCCAGTAGTATAACGCGTGGGACAGGTTCTTCACCCCTCCACTTT.

The table lists this clone with a few counts. V usage is TRBV4-3 and J usage is TRBJ1-2; D is unresolved. Germline CDR1 and CDR2: LGHNA and YSLEER. The CDR3 length is 15 residues. V lost 0 bases and J lost 2, with 10 bases in between. The CDR3 region is CASSQDRWVNYGYTF. CDR3 sequence (DNA): TGCGCCAGCAGCCAAGATCGGTGGGTAAACTATGGCTACACCTTC.

This sequence joins TRBV6-6 and TRBJ2-7; the match to TRBD1 covers 12 bases. Germline V gene data show CDR1 as MNHNY and CDR2 as SVGAGI (reference sequence). The CDR3 is made up of 16 amino acids. Germline trimming cut 5 bases from V and 3 bases from J; bases unmatched to any gene: 8. Here the CDR3 DNA reads TGTGCCAGCAGTAACCAGGGACAGGGGGCGAACTACGAGCAGTACTTC. Residues: CASSNQGQGANYEQYF.

The chain couples TRBV6-5 to TRBJ1-3, with 8 bases matching TRBD1. The CDR3 is 15 amino acids. J lost 7 bases, V lost 4 bases, and 9 bases had no gene match. CDR1 is MNHEY and CDR2 is SVGAGI in the germline V gene. The CDR3 region is CASSSTGQGGNTIYF. The CDR3 DNA sequence: TGTGCCAGCAGTTCCACTGGACAGGGAGGCAACACCATATATTTT.

The V call is TRBV7-3, the J call TRBJ2-1, with TRBD1 matching 7 bases. The length of the CDR3 is 14 residues. Losses at the gene ends were 5 bases for V and 7 bases for J; bases not matched to a gene: 8. CDR1 and CDR2 (germline): SGHTA, FQGTGA. The chain's CDR3 is CASSTRQGGNEQFF. The CDR3 DNA follows: TGTGCCAGCAGCACCCGACAGGGTGGGAATGAGCAGTTCTTC.

The chain employs TRBV5-6 and TRBJ2-7; D may correspond to TRBD1 or TRBD2 (5 bases each). Between the trimmed V and J ends, which lost 4 bases and 7 bases, there was a span of 24 bases. Germline V gene lookup returns CDR1 SGHDT and CDR2 YYEEEE. The CDR3 covers 16 residues. The CDR3 DNA reads TGTGCCAGCAGCCCAGGGATGGGCCGGGACGTTTTAGAGCAGTACTTC. It codes for CASSPGMGRDVLEQYF.

In regard to this clone: Other DNA variants within this sample encode the same CDR3. This chain joins TRBV5-1 and TRBJ2-7; 8 bases map to TRBD1. Looked up from germline, CDR1 is SGHRS and CDR2 is YFSETQ. V was pared by 4 bases and J by 0 bases, with 6 bases of the junction left unmatched. The CDR3 consists of 15 residues. CDR3 DNA sequence: TGCGCCAGCAGCGGGGGGACAGGTTCCTCCTACGAGCAGTACTTC. Protein product: CASSGGTGSSYEQYF.

The chain employs TRBV11-2 and TRBJ2-2; TRBD2 is a possible D gene (6 bases). Germline-derived CDR1 and CDR2 are SGHAT and FQNNGV. This CDR3 comprises 15 residues. The ends were cut back, 5 bases at V and 6 bases at J, with 16 bases in the middle. CDR3 DNA: TGTGCCAGCAGCACCCCACGCGGGAATGCCGGGGAGCTGTTTTTT. Encoded protein: CASSTPRGNAGELFF.

This rearrangement joins TRBV5-1 to TRBJ1-1; D not resolved. The CDR3 length is 13 residues. V lost 5 bases and J 2 bases, leaving 10 bases between the germline ends. Germline CDR1 is SGHRS and CDR2 is YFSETQ. CDR3 sequence: CASSEWSNTEAFF. In DNA, the CDR3 is TGCGCCAGCAGTGAATGGTCAAACACTGAAGCTTTCTTT. The variable domain in full, completed from reference TRBV5-1 and TRBJ1-1, reads KAGVTQTPRYLIKTRGQQVTLSCSPISGHRSVSWYQQTPGQGLQFLFEYFSETQRNKGNFPGRFSGRQFSNSRSEMNVSTLELGDSALYLCASSEWSNTEAFFGQGTRLTVV.

This clone came up a few times. The chain couples TRBV6-6 to TRBJ1-1; D ambiguous. Germline V CDR1 and CDR2: MNHNY, SVGAGI (reference sequence). The CDR3 totals 16 residues. V dropped 0 bases and J dropped 4 bases, with 15 bases sitting between them. CDR3 loop: CASSYSIERASTEAFF. DNA of the CDR3: TGTGCCAGCAGTTACTCGATTGAGAGGGCGAGCACTGAAGCTTTCTTT.

The genes are TRBV6-6 and TRBJ1-5; D gene ambiguous. Germline loops: CDR1 MNHNY, CDR2 SVGAGI (reference sequence). The CDR3 is made up of 15 amino acids. The ends were cut back, 0 bases at V and 4 bases at J, with 10 bases in the middle. CDR3 nucleotides: TGTGCCAGCAGTTACTCGGCCGAAGTAAATCAGCCCCAGCATTTT. It encodes CASSYSAEVNQPQHF.

This chain connects TRBV29-1 to TRBJ2-7; 7 bases are a match to TRBD1. Germline V gene data show CDR1 as SQVTM and CDR2 as ANQGSEA. The CDR3 runs 11 residues. V lost 5 bases and J lost 6; bases outside the gene matches: 4. CDR3 coding DNA: TGCAGCGTTAACAGGGGCGGCGAGCAGTACTTC. The encoded protein is CSVNRGGEQYF.

The J gene is TRBJ2-5, the V gene TRBV7-3; 9 bases fit TRBD2. The germline V gene has CDR1 SGHTA and CDR2 FQGTGA. This CDR3 contains 15 residues. V was clipped by 2 bases and J by 1 base; unmatched bases: 2. CDR3 residues: CASSLASGVQETQYF. Here the CDR3 DNA reads TGTGCCAGCAGCTTAGCTAGCGGGGTCCAAGAGACCCAGTACTTC.

The V and J genes are TRBV6-1 and TRBJ1-3; D is ambiguous. V gave up 7 bases and J gave up 1 base, with 8 bases separating them. This CDR3 region has 13 residues. Germline lookup yields CDR1 MNHNS and CDR2 SASEGT. CDR3 sequence reads: CASNLFSGNTIYF. The CDR3 coding sequence is TGTGCCAGCAATCTTTTTTCTGGAAACACCATATATTTT.

This chain links TRBV5-1 with TRBJ2-6; the match to TRBD1 covers 8 bases. Germline trimming cut 1 base from V and 4 bases from J; bases unmatched to any gene: 7. CDR3 length: 17 residues. Germline CDR1 reads SGHRS; CDR2 reads YFSETQ. The CDR3 region is CASSLRGQAGGANVLTF. CDR3 DNA sequence: TGCGCCAGCAGCTTGAGGGGACAGGCCGGAGGGGCCAACGTCCTGACTTTC.

About this clone itself: Other DNA variants within this sample encode the same CDR3. The CDR3 loop is CASSLASLNTEAFF. The CDR3 nucleotides read TGTGCCAGCAGCTTAGCCTCATTGAACACTGAAGCTTTCTTT. J is TRBJ1-1 and V is TRBV7-2; D is ambiguous. V shed 0 bases and J shed 0 bases, with 5 bases lying between them. Germline V gene data show CDR1 as SGHTA and CDR2 as FQGNSA. The CDR3 runs 14 residues.

V gene TRBV5-6 combines with J gene TRBJ1-3, with TRBD1 as a possible D gene (5 bases). Trimming took off 3 bases at V and 2 bases at J, with 12 bases between the two ends. This CDR3 has 15 residues. Germline-derived CDR1 and CDR2 are SGHDT and YYEEEE. The CDR3 spells CASSSAGLTGNTIYF. CDR3 coding DNA: TGTGCCAGCAGCTCCGCAGGGTTAACTGGAAACACCATATATTTT.

The chain links TRBV10-3 to TRBJ1-1; D unclear. This CDR3 contains 13 residues. Trimming took 8 bases from V and 6 from J, leaving 16 bases between them. In germline, CDR1 is ENHRY, CDR2 SYGVKD. CDR3 in amino acids: CAIGVRGVAEAFF. CDR3 coding DNA: TGTGCCATCGGTGTCCGCGGCGTCGCTGAAGCTTTCTTT.

The CDR3 DNA reads as TGCGCCAGCAGCCAAGGGCGGAGGAACTCTGGAGAGACCCAGTACTTC. Protein sequence: CASSQGRRNSGETQYF. The V call is TRBV4-1, the J call TRBJ2-5, with D possibly being TRBD2 (5 bases). Trimming left V 1 base short and J 4 bases short, with 16 bases between. The germline V gene encodes CDR1 MGHRA and CDR2 YSYEKL. The CDR3 has 16 amino acids.

Of note for this clone: Additional DNA sequences in this sample encode the identical CDR3. CDR3 in amino acids: CAWSVRKETQYF. DNA of the CDR3: TGTGCCTGGAGTGTACGAAAGGAGACCCAGTACTTC. V usage is TRBV30 and J usage is TRBJ2-5; D remains unclear. The ends were cut back, 0 bases at V and 5 bases at J, with 7 bases in the middle. The germline V gene has CDR1 GTSNPN and CDR2 SVGIG (reference sequence). The CDR3 is made up of 12 amino acids.

The gene calls are TRBV19 and TRBJ1-3, with D hard to call. The germline gives CDR1 LNHDA, CDR2 SQIVND (reference sequence). The CDR3 is 18 amino acids. V was clipped by 1 base and J by 0 bases, with 16 bases between them. CDR3 in amino acids: CASSIGSMKRSSGNTIYF. The DNA for the CDR3 is TGTGCCAGTAGTATAGGTTCCATGAAAAGAAGCTCTGGAAACACCATATATTTT.

This chain links TRBV5-1 with TRBJ2-2; 9 bases fit TRBD1. The CDR3 has 15 residues. V dropped 2 bases and J dropped 5; count of bases not matched to a gene: 4. Germline V gene lookup returns CDR1 SGHRS and CDR2 YFSETQ. The chain's CDR3 is CASSFGQGRTGELFF. CDR3 bases: TGCGCCAGCAGCTTTGGACAGGGGCGTACCGGGGAGCTGTTTTTT.